The clone carrying this T cell receptor (beta chain) occurred a few times. Antigen unknown. A second PCR of roughly 6 to 12 cycles used a sample-barcoded 5' primer and a J-beta primer mix. Every cDNA was tagged by a template-switch adaptor with 12 random nucleotides. A single record per CDR3 protein comes from TCRdb applying MiXCR to the 5' RACE reads. The data show over 500,000 distinct CDR3 sequences, about 26% seen once. Trimming cost V 1 base and J 0 bases, with 7 bases left between them. The CDR3 is made up of 15 amino acids. From germline, CDR1 is LGHNA and CDR2 YSLEER. This entry is derived from a study of blood T cells in healthy people across ages. General study findings and limits: No conclusive comparison of naive versus antigen-experienced cells was possible with unsorted PBMCs.

These data also featured in a second study, about T cells of mothers and their children.

The rearrangement uses TRBV4-3 and TRBJ2-4; D unclear. Sequencing was carried out using blood. This TCR derives from a boy aged 2-9 years in good health. In DNA, the CDR3 is TGCGCCAGCAGCCAAGCAGATCTAGCCAAAAACATTCAGTACTTC. Translation gives CASSQADLAKNIQYF.